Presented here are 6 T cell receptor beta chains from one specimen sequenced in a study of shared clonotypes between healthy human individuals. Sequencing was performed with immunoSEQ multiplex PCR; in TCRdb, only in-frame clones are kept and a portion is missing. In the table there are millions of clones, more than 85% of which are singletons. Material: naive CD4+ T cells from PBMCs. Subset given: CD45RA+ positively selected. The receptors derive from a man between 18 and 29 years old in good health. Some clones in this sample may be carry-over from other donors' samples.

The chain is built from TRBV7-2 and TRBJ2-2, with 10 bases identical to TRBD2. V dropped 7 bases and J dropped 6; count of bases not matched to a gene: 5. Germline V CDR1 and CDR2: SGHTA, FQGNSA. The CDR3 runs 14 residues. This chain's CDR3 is CASKPGTSAGELFF. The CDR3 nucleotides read TGTGCCAGCAAACCCGGGACTAGCGCCGGGGAGCTGTTTTTT.

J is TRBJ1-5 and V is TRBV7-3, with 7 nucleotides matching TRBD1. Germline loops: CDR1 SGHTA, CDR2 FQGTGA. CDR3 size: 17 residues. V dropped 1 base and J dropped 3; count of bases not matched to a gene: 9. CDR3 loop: CASSLKGGGQVNQPQHF. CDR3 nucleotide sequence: TGTGCCAGCAGCTTAAAGGGTGGCGGACAGGTCAATCAGCCCCAGCATTTT.

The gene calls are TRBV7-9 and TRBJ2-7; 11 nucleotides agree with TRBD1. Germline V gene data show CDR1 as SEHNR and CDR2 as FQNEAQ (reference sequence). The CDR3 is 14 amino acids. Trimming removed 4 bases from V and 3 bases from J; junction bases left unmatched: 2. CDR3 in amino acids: CASSWDRGSYEQYF. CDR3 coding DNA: TGTGCCAGCAGCTGGGACAGGGGGAGCTACGAGCAGTACTTC.

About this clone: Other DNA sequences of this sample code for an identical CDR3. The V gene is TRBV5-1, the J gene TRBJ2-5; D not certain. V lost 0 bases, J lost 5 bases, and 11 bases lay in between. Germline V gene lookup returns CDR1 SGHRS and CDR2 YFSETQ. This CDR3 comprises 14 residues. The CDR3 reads CASSLGTLGETQYF. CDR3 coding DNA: TGCGCCAGCAGCTTGGGCACCTTGGGGGAGACCCAGTACTTC.

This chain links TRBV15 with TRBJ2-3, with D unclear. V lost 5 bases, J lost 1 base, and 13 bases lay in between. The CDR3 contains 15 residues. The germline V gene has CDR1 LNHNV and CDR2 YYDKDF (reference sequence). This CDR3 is CATSRTSFGTDTQYF. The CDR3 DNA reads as TGTGCCACCAGCCGGACCTCCTTCGGCACAGATACGCAGTATTTT. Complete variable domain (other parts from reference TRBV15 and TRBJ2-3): DAMVIQNPRYQVTQFGKPVTLSCSQTLNHNVMYWYQQKSSQAPKLLFHYYDKDFNNEADTPDNFQSRRPNTSFCFLDIRSPGLGDTAMYLCATSRTSFGTDTQYFGPGTRLTVL.

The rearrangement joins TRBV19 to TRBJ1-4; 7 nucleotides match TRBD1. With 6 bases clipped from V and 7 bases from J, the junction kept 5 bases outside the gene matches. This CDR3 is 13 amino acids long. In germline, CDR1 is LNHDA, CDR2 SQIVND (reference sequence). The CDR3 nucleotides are TGTGCCAGTAGCGGGGACAGCCTTGAAAAACTGTTTTTT. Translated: CASSGDSLEKLFF.